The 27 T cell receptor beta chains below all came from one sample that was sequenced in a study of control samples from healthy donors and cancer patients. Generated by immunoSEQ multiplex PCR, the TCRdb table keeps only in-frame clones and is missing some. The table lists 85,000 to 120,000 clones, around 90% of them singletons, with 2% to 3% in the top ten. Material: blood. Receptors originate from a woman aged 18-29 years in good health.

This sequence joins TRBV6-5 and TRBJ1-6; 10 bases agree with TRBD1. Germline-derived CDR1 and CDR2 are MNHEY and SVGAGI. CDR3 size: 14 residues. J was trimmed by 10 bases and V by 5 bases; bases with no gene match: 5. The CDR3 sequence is CASSPDRGHSPLHF. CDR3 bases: TGTGCCAGCAGTCCCGACAGGGGGCACTCACCCCTCCACTTT.

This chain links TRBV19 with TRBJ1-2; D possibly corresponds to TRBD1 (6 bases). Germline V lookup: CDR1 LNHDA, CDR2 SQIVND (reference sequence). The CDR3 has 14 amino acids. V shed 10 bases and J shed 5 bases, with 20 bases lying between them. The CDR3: CATRTFGQTYGYTF. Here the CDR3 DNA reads TGTGCCACGAGGACGTTCGGACAGACATATGGCTACACCTTC. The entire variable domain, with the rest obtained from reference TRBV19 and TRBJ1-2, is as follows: DGGITQSPKYLFRKEGQNVTLSCEQNLNHDAMYWYRQDPGQGLRLIYYSQIVNDFQKGDIAEGYSVSREKKESFPLTVTSAQKNPTAFYLCATRTFGQTYGYTFGSGTRLTVV.

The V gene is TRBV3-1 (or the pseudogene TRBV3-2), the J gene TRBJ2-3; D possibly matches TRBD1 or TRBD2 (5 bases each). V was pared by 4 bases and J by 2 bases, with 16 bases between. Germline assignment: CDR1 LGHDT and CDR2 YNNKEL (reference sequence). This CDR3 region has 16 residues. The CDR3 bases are TGTGCCAGCAGCCTTCAAGGGGAGTCATTCACAGATACGCAGTATTTT. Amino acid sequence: CASSLQGESFTDTQYF.

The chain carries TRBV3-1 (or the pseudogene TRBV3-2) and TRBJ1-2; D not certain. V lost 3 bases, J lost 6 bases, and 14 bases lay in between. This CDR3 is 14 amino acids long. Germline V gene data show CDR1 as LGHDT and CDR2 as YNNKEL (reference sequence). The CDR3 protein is CASSHTDVDDGYTF. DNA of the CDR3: TGTGCCAGCAGCCATACGGACGTAGATGATGGCTACACCTTC.

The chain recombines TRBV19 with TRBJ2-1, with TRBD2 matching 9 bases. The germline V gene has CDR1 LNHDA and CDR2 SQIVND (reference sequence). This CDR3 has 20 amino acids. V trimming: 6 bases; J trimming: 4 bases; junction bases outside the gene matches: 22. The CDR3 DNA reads TGTGCCAGTAGGGGGGTGGGTCTAGCGGGGTACCCCCGAATATACAATGAGCAGTTCTTC. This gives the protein CASRGVGLAGYPRIYNEQFF.

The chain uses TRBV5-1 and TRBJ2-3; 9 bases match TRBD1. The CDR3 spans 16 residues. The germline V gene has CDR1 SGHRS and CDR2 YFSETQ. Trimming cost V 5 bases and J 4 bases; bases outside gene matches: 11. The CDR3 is CASRYWDRVGADTQYF. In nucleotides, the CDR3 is TGCGCCAGCAGATATTGGGACAGGGTTGGGGCAGATACGCAGTATTTT.

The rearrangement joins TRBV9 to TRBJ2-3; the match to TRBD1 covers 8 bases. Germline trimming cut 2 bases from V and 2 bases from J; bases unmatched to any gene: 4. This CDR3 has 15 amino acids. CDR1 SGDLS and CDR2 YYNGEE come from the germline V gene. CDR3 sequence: CASSVSGGNTDTQYF. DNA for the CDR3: TGTGCCAGCAGCGTTTCAGGGGGCAACACAGATACGCAGTATTTT.

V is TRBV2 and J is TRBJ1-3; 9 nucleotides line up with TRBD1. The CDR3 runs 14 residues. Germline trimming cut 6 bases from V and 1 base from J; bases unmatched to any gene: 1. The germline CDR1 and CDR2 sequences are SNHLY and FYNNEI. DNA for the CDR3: TGTGCCAGCAGACAGGGGGCGTCTGGAAACACCATATATTTT. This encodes CASRQGASGNTIYF.

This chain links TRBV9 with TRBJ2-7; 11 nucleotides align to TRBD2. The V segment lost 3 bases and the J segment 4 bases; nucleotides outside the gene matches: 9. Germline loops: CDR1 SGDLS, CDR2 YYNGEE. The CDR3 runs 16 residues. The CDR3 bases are TGTGCCAGCAGCGGGAATAGCGGGAGGGCCTGGTACGAGCAGTACTTC. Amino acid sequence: CASSGNSGRAWYEQYF.

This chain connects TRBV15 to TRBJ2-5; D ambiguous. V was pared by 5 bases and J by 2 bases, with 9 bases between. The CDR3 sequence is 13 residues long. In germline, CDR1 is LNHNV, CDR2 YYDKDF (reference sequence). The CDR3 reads CATSAQNQETQYF. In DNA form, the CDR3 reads TGTGCCACCAGCGCTCAGAATCAAGAGACCCAGTACTTC.

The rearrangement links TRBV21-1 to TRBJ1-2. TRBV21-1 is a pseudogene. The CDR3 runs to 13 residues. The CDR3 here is CASPVGGCYGYTF. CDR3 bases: TGTGCCAGCCCGGTGGGAGGGTGCTATGGCTACACCTTC.

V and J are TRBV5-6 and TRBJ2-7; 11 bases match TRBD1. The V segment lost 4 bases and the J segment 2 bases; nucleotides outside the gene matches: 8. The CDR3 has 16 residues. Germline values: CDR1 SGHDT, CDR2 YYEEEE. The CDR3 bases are TGTGCCAGCAGCCCCCTCCGGGACAGGGGGGCCTACGAGCAGTACTTC. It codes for CASSPLRDRGAYEQYF.

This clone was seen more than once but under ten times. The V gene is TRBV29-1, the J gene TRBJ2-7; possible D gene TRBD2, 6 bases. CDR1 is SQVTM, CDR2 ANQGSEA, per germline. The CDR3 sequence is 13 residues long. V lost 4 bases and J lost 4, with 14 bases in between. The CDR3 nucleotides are TGCAGCGTTGTGTCTGGCGGGATGTACGAGCAGTACTTC. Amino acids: CSVVSGGMYEQYF.

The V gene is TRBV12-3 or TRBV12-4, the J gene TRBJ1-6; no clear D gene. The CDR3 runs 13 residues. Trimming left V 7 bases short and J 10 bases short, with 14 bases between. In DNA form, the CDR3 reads TGTGCCAGCACCCTGAGGGTACAATCACCCCTCCACTTT. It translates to CASTLRVQSPLHF.

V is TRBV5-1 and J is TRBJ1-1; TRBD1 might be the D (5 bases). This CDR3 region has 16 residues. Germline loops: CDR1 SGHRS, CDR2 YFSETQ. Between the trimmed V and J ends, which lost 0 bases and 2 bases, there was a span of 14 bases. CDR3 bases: TGCGCCAGCAGCTTGGGTATAGGGGAAAGTAACACTGAAGCTTTCTTT. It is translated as CASSLGIGESNTEAFF. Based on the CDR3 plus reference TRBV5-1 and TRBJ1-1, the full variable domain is KAGVTQTPRYLIKTRGQQVTLSCSPISGHRSVSWYQQTPGQGLQFLFEYFSETQRNKGNFPGRFSGRQFSNSRSEMNVSTLELGDSALYLCASSLGIGESNTEAFFGQGTRLTVV.

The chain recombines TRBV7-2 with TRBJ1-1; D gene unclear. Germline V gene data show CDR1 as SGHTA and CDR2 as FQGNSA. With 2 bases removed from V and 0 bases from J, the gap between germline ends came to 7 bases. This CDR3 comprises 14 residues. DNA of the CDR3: TGTGCCAGCAGCTTAAGCCGTGTGAACACTGAAGCTTTCTTT. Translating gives CASSLSRVNTEAFF.

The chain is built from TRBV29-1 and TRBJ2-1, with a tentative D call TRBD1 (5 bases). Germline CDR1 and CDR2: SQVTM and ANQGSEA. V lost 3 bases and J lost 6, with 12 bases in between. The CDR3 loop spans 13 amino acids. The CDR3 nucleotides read TGCAGCGTTGACGCCAGGGTGGGCAATGAGCAGTTCTTC. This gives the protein CSVDARVGNEQFF.

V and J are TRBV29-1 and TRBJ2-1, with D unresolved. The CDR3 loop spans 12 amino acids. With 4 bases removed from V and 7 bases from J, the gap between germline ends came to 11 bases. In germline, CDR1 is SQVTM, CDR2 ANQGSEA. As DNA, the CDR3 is TGCAGCGTTGGGAGAAGCGAGAATGAGCAGTTCTTC. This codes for CSVGRSENEQFF.

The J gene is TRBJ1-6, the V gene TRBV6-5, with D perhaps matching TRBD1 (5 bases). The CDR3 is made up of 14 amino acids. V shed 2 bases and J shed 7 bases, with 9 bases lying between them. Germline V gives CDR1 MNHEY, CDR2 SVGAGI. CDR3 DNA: TGTGCCAGCAGTTACGGGGGGACGAATTCACCCCTCCACTTT. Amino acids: CASSYGGTNSPLHF.

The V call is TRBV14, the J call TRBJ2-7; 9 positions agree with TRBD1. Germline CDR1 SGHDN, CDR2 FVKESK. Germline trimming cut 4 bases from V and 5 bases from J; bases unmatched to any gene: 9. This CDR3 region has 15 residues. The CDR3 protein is CASSRLGTGSHEQYF. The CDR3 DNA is TGTGCCAGCAGCCGACTTGGGACAGGGTCCCACGAGCAGTACTTC.

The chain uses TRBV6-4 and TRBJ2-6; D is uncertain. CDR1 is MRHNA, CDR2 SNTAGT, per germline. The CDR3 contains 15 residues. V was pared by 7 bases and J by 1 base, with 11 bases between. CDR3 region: CASKPSASGANVLTF. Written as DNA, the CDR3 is TGTGCCAGCAAGCCTTCGGCATCTGGGGCCAACGTCCTGACTTTC.

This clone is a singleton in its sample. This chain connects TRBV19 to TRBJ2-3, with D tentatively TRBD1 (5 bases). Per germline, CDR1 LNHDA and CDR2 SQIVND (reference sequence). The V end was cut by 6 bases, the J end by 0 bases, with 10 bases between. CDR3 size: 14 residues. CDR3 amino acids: CASRTDFSTDTQYF. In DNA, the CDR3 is TGTGCCAGTAGGACAGACTTCAGCACAGATACGCAGTATTTT.

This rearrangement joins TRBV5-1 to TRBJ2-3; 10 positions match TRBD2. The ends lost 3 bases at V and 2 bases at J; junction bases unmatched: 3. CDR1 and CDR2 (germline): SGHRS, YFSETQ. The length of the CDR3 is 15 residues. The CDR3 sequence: CASSSSGRDTDTQYF. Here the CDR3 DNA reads TGCGCCAGCAGCTCAAGCGGGAGGGACACAGATACGCAGTATTTT.

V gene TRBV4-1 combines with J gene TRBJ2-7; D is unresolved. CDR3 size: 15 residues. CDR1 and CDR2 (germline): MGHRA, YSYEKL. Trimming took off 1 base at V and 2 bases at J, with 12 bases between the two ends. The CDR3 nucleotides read TGCGCCAGCAGCCAAGTAAGGGTCGGACCCTACGAGCAGTACTTC. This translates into CASSQVRVGPYEQYF.

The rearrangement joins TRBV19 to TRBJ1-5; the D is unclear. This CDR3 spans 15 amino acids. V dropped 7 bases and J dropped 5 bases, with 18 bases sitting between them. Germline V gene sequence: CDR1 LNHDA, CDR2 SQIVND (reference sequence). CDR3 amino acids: CASTPDGQSYQPQHF. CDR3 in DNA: TGTGCCAGTACCCCTGACGGCCAATCCTATCAGCCCCAGCATTTT.

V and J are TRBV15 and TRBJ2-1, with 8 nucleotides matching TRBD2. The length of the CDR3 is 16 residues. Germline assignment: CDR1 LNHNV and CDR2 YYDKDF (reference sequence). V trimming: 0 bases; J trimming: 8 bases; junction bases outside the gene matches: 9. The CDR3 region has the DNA TGTGCCACCAGCAGAGATCCAGGGACTAGGCGAGATGAGCAGTTCTTC. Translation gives CATSRDPGTRRDEQFF.

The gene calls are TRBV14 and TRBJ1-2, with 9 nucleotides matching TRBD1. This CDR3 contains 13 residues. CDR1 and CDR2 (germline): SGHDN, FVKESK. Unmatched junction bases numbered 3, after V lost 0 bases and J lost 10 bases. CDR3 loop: CASSQDGTGYYTF. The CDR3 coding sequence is TGTGCCAGCAGCCAAGATGGGACAGGGTACTACACCTTC.